The 6 T cell receptor beta chains below all came from one sample that was sequenced in a study of blood T cell repertoires in COVID-19. Sequencing used immunoSEQ multiplex PCR; TCRdb keeps in-frame clones, though not all of them. Among approximately 220,000 clones listed, 84% were seen once. Material for sequencing was peripheral blood. The receptors come from a woman aged 55-70 years who had recovered from COVID-19.

This chain joins TRBV30 and TRBJ1-3, with 9 bases aligning to TRBD1. Trimming removed 2 bases from V and 4 bases from J; junction bases left unmatched: 6. The CDR3 is made up of 15 amino acids. Germline V gene lookup returns CDR1 GTSNPN and CDR2 SVGIG (reference sequence). The CDR3 reads CAWSPGTGPGNTIYF. DNA for the CDR3: TGTGCCTGGAGTCCCGGGACAGGGCCCGGAAACACCATATATTTT. The variable domain in full, completed from reference TRBV30 and TRBJ1-3, reads SQTIHQWPATLVQPVGSPLSLECTVEGTSNPNLYWYRQAAGRGLQLLFYSVGIGQISSEVPQNLSASRPQDRQFILSSKKLLLSDSGFYLCAWSPGTGPGNTIYFGEGSWLTVV.

The chain combines TRBV7-2 with TRBJ2-3; 7 bases map to TRBD2. The CDR3 runs 13 residues. V was clipped by 9 bases and J by 0 bases; unmatched bases: 3. Per the germline V gene, CDR1 is SGHTA and CDR2 is FQGNSA. The CDR3 spells CASRGVSTDTQYF. The CDR3 bases are TGTGCCAGTCGGGGGGTGAGCACAGATACGCAGTATTTT.

The J gene is TRBJ2-3, the V gene TRBV5-1; a weak D match, TRBD2 (5 bases). Germline CDR1 is SGHRS and CDR2 is YFSETQ. Trimming shortened V by 2 bases and J by 1 base, and 11 bases separated the two germline ends. This CDR3 comprises 15 residues. In nucleotides, the CDR3 is TGCGCCAGCAGCTTCCGCGGGCCGGGCACAGATACGCAGTATTTT. It yields the protein CASSFRGPGTDTQYF.

The V call is TRBV7-9, the J call TRBJ2-7; 9 bases are a match to TRBD2. The junction had 11 bases not matched to a gene; V was cut back by 5 bases and J by 3 bases. The CDR3 is made up of 16 amino acids. Per germline, CDR1 SEHNR and CDR2 FQNEAQ (reference sequence). CDR3 nucleotides: TGTGCCAGCAGCGCCACGACGGTGCGGGGGGGCTACGAGCAGTACTTC. Its translation: CASSATTVRGGYEQYF.

This clone was seen only once. This chain links TRBV19 with TRBJ1-1; D is unresolved. CDR3 length equals 14 residues. Germline V gene sequence: CDR1 LNHDA, CDR2 SQIVND (reference sequence). The V gene lost 3 bases and the J gene lost 0 bases, with 8 bases spanning the gap. The CDR3 reads CASSIQSMNTEAFF. CDR3 DNA: TGTGCCAGTAGTATCCAGTCGATGAACACTGAAGCTTTCTTT.

The chain combines TRBV19 with TRBJ1-1; D possibly corresponds to TRBD1 (6 bases). The CDR3 runs to 14 residues. Germline V lookup: CDR1 LNHDA, CDR2 SQIVND (reference sequence). The V gene lost 7 bases and the J gene lost 3 bases, with 15 bases spanning the gap. CDR3 bases: TGTGCCAGTACGTCGAGCCAGGGGTACACTGAAGCTTTCTTT. Translated: CASTSSQGYTEAFF.